The T cell receptor beta chain under discussion was sequenced for a study of blood T cell repertoires in COVID-19. Overall study: The United States, Italy and Spain supplied acute and convalescent COVID-19 samples. Sample material is recorded as cDNA or gDNA derived from T cells, B-cell-depleted T cells, or PBMCs.

As processed by the authors: Amplifying reference gene primers gave estimates of nucleated cell counts. Libraries were prepared by immunoSEQ multiplex PCR; TCRdb keeps only in-frame clonotypes and omits some of them. V, J and clone size reflect that table, while D and trimming were determined from the DNA. The sample includes over 50,000 clones, approximately 89% of them seen just once. Unmatched junction bases numbered 13, after V lost 2 bases and J lost 8 bases. CDR1 is LGHNA, CDR2 YSLEER, per germline. The CDR3 covers 17 residues. The source is a man aged 60-69 years with acute or convalescent COVID-19. V gene TRBV4-3 combines with J gene TRBJ2-2, with 8 bases that match TRBD2. The sample consisted of peripheral blood. The CDR3 DNA is TGCGCCAGCAGCCAACAGACCGGGACTAGGATTCTGGGGGAGCTGTTTTTT. This codes for CASSQQTGTRILGELFF.